Presented here are 29 T cell receptor beta chains from one specimen sequenced in a study of tumor-infiltrating lymphocytes in primary liver carcinoma. TCR beta cDNA was made from approximately 500 ng total RNA with a constant-region primer. ARM-PCR was slightly modified, and three nested multiplex PCR rounds with it gave rise to the TCR beta libraries. A C-beta reverse primer and TRBV1-TRBV30 forward primers served in each of the first two PCR rounds, at ten to eleven cycles apiece. TCRdb independently ran MiXCR on the multiplex PCR reads; one entry per CDR3 protein. Of some 130,000 distinct CDR3 sequences listed, around 70% were seen once; the top ten hold around 8.1%. RNA and DNA were co-extracted from about 19-30 mg of unsorted bulk tissue. Input material: tumor-adjacent normal liver tissue. Source of these receptors: a woman in her sixties with primary liver carcinoma and hepatitis B virus infection.

V usage is TRBV11-3 and J usage is TRBJ2-3; maybe TRBD1 (5 bases). V lost 6 bases and J lost 12, with 13 bases in between. CDR1 and CDR2 (germline): SGHNT, YENEEA. This CDR3 has 11 residues. Written as DNA, the CDR3 is TGTGCCAGCAGACACACAGGTACTCAGTATTTT. Translating it yields CASRHTGTQYF.

This clonotype has ten or more counts. The chain joins TRBV28 to TRBJ1-2, with D tentatively TRBD1 (5 bases). This CDR3 is 15 amino acids long. V lost 2 bases to trimming and J lost 3 bases, with 13 bases between them. The V gene's germline CDR1 is MDHEN and CDR2 SYDVKM. The CDR3 nucleotides read TGTGCCAGCAGTTTAGTGGGGCAGGGATACTATGGCTACACCTTC. Residues: CASSLVGQGYYGYTF.

The genes are TRBV11-2 and TRBJ2-1; D gene uncertain. The CDR3 has 14 amino acids. Trimming cost V 5 bases and J 11 bases, with 19 bases left between them. In germline, CDR1 is SGHAT, CDR2 FQNNGV. In DNA, the CDR3 is TGTGCCAGCAGCCCTGACTCGAGATATAGGAAGCAGTTCTTC. Its translation: CASSPDSRYRKQFF.

The chain employs TRBV11-2 and TRBJ2-5; 10 bases agree with TRBD2. After removal of 8 bases from V and 7 bases from J, the junction contained 16 bases not matched to a gene. The CDR3 contains 16 residues. CDR1 and CDR2 from the germline V gene are SGHAT and FQNNGV. The CDR3 sequence: CASGKAATSGSGTQYF. The CDR3 nucleotides read TGTGCCAGCGGCAAGGCCGCGACTAGCGGGTCCGGGACCCAGTACTTC. Filled out from reference TRBV11-2 and TRBJ2-5, the complete variable domain reads EAGVAQSPRYKIIEKRQSVAFWCNPISGHATLYWYQQILGQGPKLLIQFQNNGVVDDSQLPKDRFSAERLKGVDSTLKIQPAKLEDSAVYLCASGKAATSGSGTQYFGPGTRLLVL.

A word on this clonotype: This sequence may be a read error, since a much larger clone differs from it by one base. The rearrangement joins TRBV24-1 to TRBJ1-3; TRBD1 might be the D (5 bases). The CDR3 loop spans 13 amino acids. Germline-derived CDR1 and CDR2 are KGHDR and SFDVKD. Deletions cut 8 bases from V and 5 bases from J, with 12 bases between. The CDR3 spells CATIGTFRNTIYF. The DNA of the CDR3 is TGTGCCACCATCGGGACCTTTAGAAACACCATATATTTT.

V and J are TRBV6-6 and TRBJ2-1; no definite D call. V was shortened by 5 bases and J by 6 bases, with 14 bases between the two germline ends. The CDR3 extends over 14 amino acids. Per germline, CDR1 MNHNY and CDR2 SVGAGI (reference sequence). CDR3 amino acids: CASSRSRPANEQFF. DNA of the CDR3: TGTGCCAGCAGTCGGAGCCGGCCCGCCAATGAGCAGTTCTTC.

This clonotype was found once. Its ends do not fully match the called genes, so a read error is possible. V is TRBV11-2 and J is TRBJ2-5, with TRBD1 matching 7 bases. The CDR3 runs to 13 residues. Germline V gene data show CDR1 as SGHAT and CDR2 as FQNNGV. The CDR3: CVSSVLTGLAQYF. Written as DNA, the CDR3 is TGTGTCAGCAGCGTGCTGACAGGGTTGGCCCAGTACTTC.

As for this clonotype: One end of the junction does not line up with germline, which may come from a read error. The chain joins TRBV14 to TRBJ2-1; tentatively, D is TRBD2 (6 bases). Per germline, CDR1 SGHDN and CDR2 FVKESK. The CDR3 consists of 14 residues. The CDR3 DNA sequence: TGTGCCAGGAGCCCTAAATTGACGGGGGATGAGCAGTTCTTC. It specifies CARSPKLTGDEQFF.

This clonotype was seen a handful of times. The chain recombines TRBV6-1 with TRBJ1-4; D possibly corresponds to TRBD1 (5 bases). V was clipped by 6 bases and J by 14 bases, with 16 bases between them. This CDR3 is 12 amino acids long. Germline V CDR1 and CDR2: MNHNS, SASEGT. The CDR3 loop is CASSPLRGILFF. In DNA, the CDR3 is TGTGCCAGCAGCCCCCTCCGGGGGATTCTGTTTTTT.

A remark on this clonotype: It may be a read error: a sequence one base away is much more abundant. No conserved phenylalanine or tryptophan ends this CDR3, so it is likely a read error. V and J are TRBV5-1 and TRBJ1-1; 7 bases agree with TRBD1. This CDR3 has 14 amino acids. The V gene end was trimmed by 4 bases and the J gene end by 4 bases; junction bases not matched to a gene: 7. CDR1 and CDR2 from the germline V gene are SGHRS and YFSETQ. The CDR3 loop is CASSSSTGITEAFC. The CDR3 DNA reads TGCGCCAGCAGCAGCTCGACAGGGATCACTGAAGCTTTCTGT.

Points on this clonotype: The CDR3 does not end in the conserved phenylalanine or tryptophan, so this is likely a read error. The chain carries TRBV29-1 and TRBJ2-1; the D gene could be TRBD1 or TRBD2 (5 bases each). The CDR3 loop spans 14 amino acids. V lost 0 bases to trimming and J lost 9 bases, with 15 bases between them. Per the germline V gene, CDR1 is SQVTM and CDR2 is ANQGSEA. For the CDR3, the DNA is TGCAGCGTTGAAGACAGAGGGTGGGGCATTGAGCAGTTCTAC. Translated: CSVEDRGWGIEQFY.

Comment on this clonotype: A single base separates this from a much larger clone, so it may be a read error. The CDR3 DNA reads as TGTGCCACTTCGAACAGCGACAGTGAAGCTTTCTTT. Translation: CATSNSDSEAFF. The chain links TRBV28 to TRBJ1-1; D possibly corresponds to TRBD1 (5 bases). CDR1 is MDHEN and CDR2 is SYDVKM in the germline V gene. The CDR3 has 12 amino acids. V was shortened by 10 bases and J by 7 bases, with 16 bases between the two germline ends.

This clonotype was detected many times. The CDR3 DNA sequence: TGTGCCAGCAACAGCCCCCGGGGGAGCTCCTACGAGCAGTACTTC. Translation: CASNSPRGSSYEQYF. The chain carries TRBV6-1 and TRBJ2-7; tentative D call: TRBD2 (6 bases). The CDR3 has 15 residues. Trimming left V 7 bases short and J 0 bases short, with 16 bases between. The germline CDR1 and CDR2 sequences are MNHNS and SASEGT.

Comments on this clonotype: It may be a read error: a sequence one base away is much more abundant. The chain joins TRBV5-4 to TRBJ2-3; no definite D call. V shed 5 bases and J shed 7 bases, with 11 bases lying between them. CDR3 length: 12 residues. From germline, CDR1 is SGHNT and CDR2 YYREEE (reference sequence). CDR3 protein: CASSTSTYTQYF. The CDR3 DNA is TGTGCCAGCAGTACGTCAACATATACGCAGTATTTT.

The genes are TRBV6-1 and TRBJ2-7; weak D call: TRBD2 (5 bases). The CDR3 is made up of 13 amino acids. Germline CDR1 and CDR2: MNHNS and SASEGT. Trimming left V 9 bases short and J 3 bases short, with 15 bases between. CDR3 in amino acids: CASSTDGDYEQYF. The DNA of the CDR3 is TGTGCCAGTAGTACCGACGGGGACTACGAGCAGTACTTC.

Comment on this clonotype: No conserved phenylalanine or tryptophan is present at the end of the CDR3, so a read error is the likely explanation. V usage is TRBV30 and J usage is TRBJ2-7; possibly TRBD1 for D (6 bases). Germline V CDR1 and CDR2: GTSNPN, SVGIG (reference sequence). This CDR3 has 15 residues. The CDR3 sequence: CAWSVSAGASYEQYY. The CDR3 bases are TGTGCCTGGAGTGTATCGGCAGGGGCCTCCTATGAGCAGTACTAC.

The V gene is TRBV6-6, the J gene TRBJ1-4; D unresolved. Germline CDR1 and CDR2: MNHNY and SVGAGI (reference sequence). CDR3 length: 15 residues. V was trimmed by 7 bases and J by 4 bases, leaving 16 bases between them. CDR3 DNA: TGTGCCAGCAAAAACAATCTATCAAGTAATGAAAAACTGTTTTTT. The encoded protein is CASKNNLSSNEKLFF.

The chain is built from TRBV12-3 or TRBV12-4 and TRBJ2-1, with no clear D. CDR3 size: 16 residues. V was shortened by 3 bases and J by 5 bases, with 17 bases between the two germline ends. CDR3 amino acids: CASSFLANGWDNEQFF. The CDR3 coding sequence is TGTGCCAGCAGTTTTTTGGCTAACGGGTGGGACAATGAGCAGTTCTTC.

On this clonotype: A read error may be the cause here, since a much bigger clone is one base away. The chain employs TRBV5-1 and TRBJ2-1, with 9 nucleotides matching TRBD1. CDR1 is SGHRS and CDR2 is YFSETQ in the germline V gene. The CDR3 has 15 amino acids. V shed 0 bases and J 6 bases; nucleotides not matched to a gene: 4. CDR3 in DNA: TGCGCCAGCAGCTTGGGGACAGGGGTGTGCAATGAGCAGTTCTTC. As protein: CASSLGTGVCNEQFF.

As to this clonotype: No conserved phenylalanine or tryptophan ends this CDR3, so it is likely a read error. Because the CDR3's place on the DNA is in doubt, the DNA is left out and the CDR3 is given as listed by TCRdb. This sequence joins TRBV11-2 and TRBJ2-7; TRBD2 is the table's D call and was not checked against the DNA. In germline, CDR1 is SGHAT, CDR2 FQNNGV. 17 amino acids form the CDR3, both terminal residues included. The CDR3 spells CANSSQRTSGLTYEQYI.

A word on this clonotype: One end of the junction fails to match germline, which may point to a read error. The rearrangement uses TRBV5-6 and TRBJ1-2; tentatively, D is TRBD1 (6 bases). CDR1 SGHDT and CDR2 YYEEEE come from the germline V gene. The CDR3 consists of 15 residues. The CDR3 reads CVSSLVGGPPDGYTF. CDR3 bases: TGTGTCAGCAGCTTGGTCGGGGGGCCTCCGGACGGCTACACCTTC.

In this sample, this clonotype turned up many times. The CDR3 sequence is CAAESGTGNNEQFF. The CDR3 nucleotides read TGTGCCGCCGAATCCGGGACAGGGAACAATGAGCAGTTCTTC. The chain employs TRBV10-3 and TRBJ2-1, with TRBD1 identical over 9 bases. In germline, CDR1 is ENHRY, CDR2 SYGVKD. The CDR3 sequence is 14 residues long. The ends lost 11 bases at V and 5 bases at J; junction bases unmatched: 10.

Comment on this clonotype: One end of the junction fails to match germline, which may point to a read error. The chain recombines TRBV5-1 with TRBJ1-6; 7 bases agree with TRBD1. The CDR3 sequence is 13 residues long. Germline lookup yields CDR1 SGHRS and CDR2 YFSETQ. The CDR3 is CTSSTGVNSPLHF. DNA for the CDR3: TGCACCAGCAGCACAGGGGTCAATTCACCCCTCCACTTT.

A word on this clonotype: Being one base from a much bigger clone, this may be a read error. The chain links TRBV2 to TRBJ2-1, with 10 nucleotides matching TRBD1. Germline V gives CDR1 SNHLY, CDR2 FYNNEI. CDR3 size: 24 residues. V was clipped by 8 bases and J by 7 bases; unmatched bases: 38. The CDR3 sequence: CASYFPSISDENQFGQGVDNEQFF. For the CDR3, the DNA is TGTGCCAGCTATTTCCCCTCTATTTCGGACGAAAATCAATTCGGACAGGGGGTGGATAATGAGCAGTTCTTC. The variable domain in full, with the rest retrieved from reference TRBV2 and TRBJ2-1, is EPEVTQTPSHQVTQMGQEVILRCVPISNHLYFYWYRQILGQKVEFLVSFYNNEISEKSEIFDDQFSVERPDGSNFTLKIRSTKLEDSAMYFCASYFPSISDENQFGQGVDNEQFFGPGTRLTVL.

About this clonotype itself: Compared with germline, one end of the junction differs, possibly owing to a read error. The chain carries TRBV29-1 and TRBJ1-1; D unclear. This CDR3 is 11 amino acids long. The V gene's germline CDR1 is SQVTM and CDR2 ANQGSEA. CDR3 bases: TGCAGTGTTGGCATGAACACTGAAGCTTTCTTT. Translated: CSVGMNTEAFF.

At least ten counts were recorded for this clonotype. This sequence joins TRBV30 and TRBJ2-1; 9 nucleotides line up with TRBD2. Germline V gene sequence: CDR1 GTSNPN, CDR2 SVGIG (reference sequence). Losses at the gene ends were 6 bases for V and 4 bases for J; bases not matched to a gene: 7. This CDR3 contains 14 residues. CDR3 region: CACRVAGVYNEQFF. CDR3 DNA sequence: TGTGCCTGCCGGGTAGCGGGAGTATACAATGAGCAGTTCTTC.

About this clonotype itself: A clone one base away is much larger, so this may be a read error. The conserved phenylalanine or tryptophan is not found at the CDR3 terminus, so this likely reflects a read error. The rearrangement links TRBV6-1 to TRBJ2-3, with TRBD2 matching 12 bases. This CDR3 spans 16 amino acids. Losses at the gene ends were 8 bases for V and 0 bases for J; bases not matched to a gene: 6. Germline CDR1 MNHNS, CDR2 SASEGT. The CDR3 coding sequence is TGTGCCAGCGGGTGGGGGACTAGCGGGAGCACAGATACGCAGTATTAT. Protein: CASGWGTSGSTDTQYY.

As concerns this clonotype: The conserved final phenylalanine or tryptophan is absent from the CDR3, which likely points to a read error. No DNA is shown, since the ends of the CDR3 on it are uncertain; the CDR3 is the one TCRdb lists. This chain joins TRBV4-2 and TRBJ2-7; TRBD2 was called by the table and not checked on the DNA. The CDR3 contains 15 residues when both ends are counted. Germline CDR1 LGHNA, CDR2 YNFKEQ. CDR3 protein: CASCQVLADSYEHYY.

This chain links TRBV10-3 with TRBJ1-1; D may be TRBD1 (6 bases). The ends were cut back, 0 bases at V and 1 base at J, with 9 bases in the middle. CDR3 length: 15 residues. Per germline, CDR1 ENHRY and CDR2 SYGVKD. The CDR3: CAISESPGENTEAFF. DNA for the CDR3: TGTGCCATCAGTGAGTCCCCAGGGGAGAACACTGAAGCTTTCTTT.